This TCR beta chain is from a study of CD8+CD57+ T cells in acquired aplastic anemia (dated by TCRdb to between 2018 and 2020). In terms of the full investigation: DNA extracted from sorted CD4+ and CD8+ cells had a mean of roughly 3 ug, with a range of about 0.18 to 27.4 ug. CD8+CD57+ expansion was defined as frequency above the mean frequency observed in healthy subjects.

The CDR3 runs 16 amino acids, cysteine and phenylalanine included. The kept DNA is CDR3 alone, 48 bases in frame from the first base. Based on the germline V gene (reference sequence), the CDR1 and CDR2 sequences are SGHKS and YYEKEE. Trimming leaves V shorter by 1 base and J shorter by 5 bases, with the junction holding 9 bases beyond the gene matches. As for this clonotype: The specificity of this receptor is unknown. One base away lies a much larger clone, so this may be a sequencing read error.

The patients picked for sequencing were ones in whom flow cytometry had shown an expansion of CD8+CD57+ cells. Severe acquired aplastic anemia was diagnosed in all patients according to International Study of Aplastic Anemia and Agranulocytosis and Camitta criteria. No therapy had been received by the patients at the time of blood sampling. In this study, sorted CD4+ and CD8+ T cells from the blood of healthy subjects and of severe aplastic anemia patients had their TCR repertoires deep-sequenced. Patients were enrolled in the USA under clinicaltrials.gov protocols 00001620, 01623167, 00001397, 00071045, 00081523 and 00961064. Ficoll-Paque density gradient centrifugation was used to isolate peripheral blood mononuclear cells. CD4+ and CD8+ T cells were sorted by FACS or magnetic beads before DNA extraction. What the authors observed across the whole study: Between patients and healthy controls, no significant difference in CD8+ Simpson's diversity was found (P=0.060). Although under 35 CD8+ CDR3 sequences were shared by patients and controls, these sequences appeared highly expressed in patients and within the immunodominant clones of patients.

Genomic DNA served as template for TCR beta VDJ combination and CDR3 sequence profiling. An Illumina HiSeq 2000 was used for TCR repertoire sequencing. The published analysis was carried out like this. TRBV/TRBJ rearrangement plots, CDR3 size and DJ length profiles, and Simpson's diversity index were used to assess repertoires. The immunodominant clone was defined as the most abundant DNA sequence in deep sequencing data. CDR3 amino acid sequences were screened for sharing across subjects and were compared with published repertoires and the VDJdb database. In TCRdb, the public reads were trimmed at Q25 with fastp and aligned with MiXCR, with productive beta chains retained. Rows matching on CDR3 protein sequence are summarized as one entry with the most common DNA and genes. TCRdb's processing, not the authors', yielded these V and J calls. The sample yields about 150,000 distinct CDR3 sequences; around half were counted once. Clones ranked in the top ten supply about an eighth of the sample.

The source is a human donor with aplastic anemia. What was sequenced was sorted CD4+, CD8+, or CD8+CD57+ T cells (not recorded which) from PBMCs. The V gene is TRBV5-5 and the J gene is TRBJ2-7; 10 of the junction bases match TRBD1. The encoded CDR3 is CASSLTGTGTGDEQYF. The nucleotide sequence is TGTGCCAGCAGCTTGACGGGCACCGGGACAGGGGACGAGCAGTACTTC.